The rows below give T cell receptor beta chains drawn from one sample of a study of regulatory and conventional T cells in RAG deficiency. Sequencing used immunoSEQ multiplex PCR; TCRdb keeps in-frame clones, though not all of them. The sample holds fewer than 40,000 clones, 76% seen once. The same data also went into a second study, on regulatory T cells.

Sample: CD4+ effector T cells sorted from blood. The origin of the receptors is a human donor in good health. Each CDR3 is given with its conserved first and last residue. The D gene is left open where the match is weak. Not every row has a clone size; where given, it reads once, few, many or a size class.

d_gene: .; v_gene: TRBV2; abundance: few; j_gene: TRBJ2-1; CDR3nt: TGTGCCAGCAGTGAGAGGACGGTCCCTGAGCAGTTCTTC; CDR3aa: CASSERTVPEQFF
d_gene: .; v_gene: TRBV30; abundance: once; j_gene: TRBJ1-2; CDR3nt: TGTGCCTGGAGCCCCCTGGGGGGGGGCTATGGCTACACCTTC; CDR3aa: CAWSPLGGGYGYTF
d_gene: .; v_gene: TRBV2; abundance: .; j_gene: TRBJ2-3; CDR3nt: TGTGCCAGCGGTTTTACGGGAGCGCACCCCACGGATACGCAGTATTTT; CDR3aa: CASGFTGAHPTDTQYF
d_gene: TRBD2; v_gene: TRBV11-3; abundance: .; j_gene: TRBJ2-3; CDR3nt: TGTGCCAGCAGCTTAGATACAGCGGGGGGGCAAGATACGCAGTATTTT; CDR3aa: CASSLDTAGGQDTQYF
d_gene: .; v_gene: TRBV14; abundance: once; j_gene: TRBJ1-2; CDR3nt: TGTGCCAGCAGCCAAATTGGTTCCGGGGCCTTCTATGGCTACACCTTC; CDR3aa: CASSQIGSGAFYGYTF
d_gene: .; v_gene: TRBV29-1; abundance: .; j_gene: TRBJ2-5; CDR3nt: TGCAGCGTTGAAGATAGGAATGGGGAGACCCAGTACTTC; CDR3aa: CSVEDRNGETQYF
d_gene: TRBD1; v_gene: TRBV27; abundance: .; j_gene: TRBJ1-6; CDR3nt: TGTGCCAGCAGATCCGGGACAGCGATACCCTTGGCCCTCCACTTT; CDR3aa: CASRSGTAIPLALHF
d_gene: .; v_gene: TRBV6-1; abundance: .; j_gene: TRBJ1-5; CDR3nt: TGTGCCAGCAGTGCGGAGTTTCTCAATCAGCCCCAGCATTTT; CDR3aa: CASSAEFLNQPQHF
d_gene: TRBD1; v_gene: TRBV7-6; abundance: once; j_gene: TRBJ2-3; CDR3nt: TGTGCCAGCAGCCATACGAAGGGGGCTAGCACAGATACGCAGTATTTT; CDR3aa: CASSHTKGASTDTQYF
d_gene: TRBD1; v_gene: TRBV5-5; abundance: once; j_gene: TRBJ1-2; CDR3nt: TGTGCCAGCAGCAAAGGGACAGATCGACTCTATGGCTACACCTTC; CDR3aa: CASSKGTDRLYGYTF
d_gene: .; v_gene: TRBV29-1; abundance: .; j_gene: TRBJ1-1; CDR3nt: TGCAGCGACGCTAGGACTCAGAACACTGAAGCTTTCTTT; CDR3aa: CSDARTQNTEAFF
d_gene: .; v_gene: TRBV27; abundance: .; j_gene: TRBJ2-1; CDR3nt: TGTGCCAGCAGTTTATTGGGGTCAAGTCTTCAGAGCTCCTACAATGAGCAGTTCTTC; CDR3aa: CASSLLGSSLQSSYNEQFF
d_gene: TRBD1; v_gene: TRBV30; abundance: .; j_gene: TRBJ1-4; CDR3nt: TGTGCCTGGAGTGGACGAGGGGGCAGGACTAATGAAAAACTGTTTTTT; CDR3aa: CAWSGRGGRTNEKLFF
d_gene: .; v_gene: TRBV10-3; abundance: .; j_gene: TRBJ2-7; CDR3nt: TGTGCCATCAGATCATCGACAGACTACGAGCAGTACTTC; CDR3aa: CAIRSSTDYEQYF
d_gene: .; v_gene: TRBV11-2; abundance: .; j_gene: TRBJ2-7; CDR3nt: TGTGCCAGCAGCTTCGGGAAGCCGGGGGAGCAGTACTTC; CDR3aa: CASSFGKPGEQYF
d_gene: .; v_gene: TRBV6-6; abundance: .; j_gene: TRBJ1-1; CDR3nt: TGTGCCAGCAGCCCTACGAGGTTGAACACTGAAGCTTTCTTT; CDR3aa: CASSPTRLNTEAFF
d_gene: .; v_gene: TRBV4-1; abundance: .; j_gene: TRBJ1-5; CDR3nt: TGCGCCAGCAGCCAAGAGTTGGCAGGGGCGCCTTATCAGCCCCAGCATTTT; CDR3aa: CASSQELAGAPYQPQHF
d_gene: .; v_gene: TRBV11-3; abundance: .; j_gene: TRBJ2-1; CDR3nt: TGTGCCAGCAGCTTAGTACGGTCGGGGGGCGACAATGAGCAGTTCTTC; CDR3aa: CASSLVRSGGDNEQFF
d_gene: TRBD1; v_gene: TRBV9; abundance: .; j_gene: TRBJ1-3; CDR3nt: TGTGCCAGCAGTAGGACAGGGGCGACCATGAGCTCTGGAAACACCATATATTTT; CDR3aa: CASSRTGATMSSGNTIYF
d_gene: TRBD1; v_gene: TRBV2; abundance: .; j_gene: TRBJ2-7; CDR3nt: TGTGCCAGCAAAACCGGGACAGGGGGTTACGAGCAGTACTTC; CDR3aa: CASKTGTGGYEQYF
d_gene: .; v_gene: TRBV5-6; abundance: .; j_gene: TRBJ2-1; CDR3nt: TGTGCCAGCAGCTCACCTGGGGGGGCTGATGAGCAGTTCTTC; CDR3aa: CASSSPGGADEQFF
d_gene: .; v_gene: TRBV10-3; abundance: .; j_gene: TRBJ2-7; CDR3nt: TGTGCCATCAGTGAGTTCCACCCGGAGGCATCCTACGAGCAGTACTTC; CDR3aa: CAISEFHPEASYEQYF
d_gene: .; v_gene: TRBV9; abundance: .; j_gene: TRBJ2-2; CDR3nt: TGTGCCAGCAGCGTAGCCACCGGGGCCGGTAGAACCGGGGAGCTGTTTTTT; CDR3aa: CASSVATGAGRTGELFF
d_gene: .; v_gene: TRBV29-1; abundance: .; j_gene: TRBJ1-4; CDR3nt: TGCAGCGTCCGGACAGCTGCAACTAATGAAAAACTGTTTTTT; CDR3aa: CSVRTAATNEKLFF
d_gene: .; v_gene: TRBV7-8; abundance: few; j_gene: TRBJ1-5; CDR3nt: TGTGCCAGCAGCTTAGATCCAGGGAATAGCAATCAGCCCCAGCATTTT; CDR3aa: CASSLDPGNSNQPQHF
d_gene: TRBD1; v_gene: TRBV10-3; abundance: .; j_gene: TRBJ1-1; CDR3nt: TGTGCCATCAGTGTCTCCCCCCAGGGGGGGGAGAACACTGAAGCTTTCTTT; CDR3aa: CAISVSPQGGENTEAFF
d_gene: .; v_gene: TRBV11-2; abundance: .; j_gene: TRBJ1-1; CDR3nt: TGTGCCAGCAGCTCCGGCCGGGTGCACACTGAAGCTTTCTTT; CDR3aa: CASSSGRVHTEAFF
d_gene: TRBD1; v_gene: TRBV7-9; abundance: .; j_gene: TRBJ1-1; CDR3nt: TGTGCCAGCAGCTTGATGGGGACAGGGAACACTGAAGCTTTCTTT; CDR3aa: CASSLMGTGNTEAFF
d_gene: .; v_gene: TRBV7-8; abundance: .; j_gene: TRBJ1-1; CDR3nt: TGTGCCAGCAGCCCGAAACGAGGGACGGGGAACACTGAAGCTTTCTTT; CDR3aa: CASSPKRGTGNTEAFF
d_gene: TRBD2; v_gene: TRBV7-3; abundance: .; j_gene: TRBJ2-1; CDR3nt: TGTGCCAGCAGCTTACCCGACGGCCTAGCGGGCTCCTACAATGAGCAGTTCTTC; CDR3aa: CASSLPDGLAGSYNEQFF
d_gene: TRBD2; v_gene: TRBV5-1; abundance: .; j_gene: TRBJ2-1; CDR3nt: TGCGCCAGCAGCTTGGCCTTAGCGGGGGGGCGCAATGAGCAGTTCTTC; CDR3aa: CASSLALAGGRNEQFF
d_gene: TRBD1; v_gene: TRBV6-5; abundance: .; j_gene: TRBJ1-2; CDR3nt: TGTGCCAGCTCAGGGGGCTATGGCTACACCTTC; CDR3aa: CASSGGYGYTF
d_gene: .; v_gene: TRBV10-1; abundance: .; j_gene: TRBJ1-6; CDR3nt: TGCGCCAGCAGAGAAACAGGGAGTTCACCCCTCCACTTT; CDR3aa: CASRETGSSPLHF
d_gene: .; v_gene: TRBV5-6; abundance: .; j_gene: TRBJ1-2; CDR3nt: TGTGCCAGCAGCCGGAGGGGGGCGGATGGCTACACCTTC; CDR3aa: CASSRRGADGYTF
d_gene: TRBD1; v_gene: TRBV6-6; abundance: .; j_gene: TRBJ1-5; CDR3nt: TGTGCCAGCAGCCCCGGACAGGGGAGCAATCAGCCCCAGCATTTT; CDR3aa: CASSPGQGSNQPQHF
d_gene: .; v_gene: TRBV30; abundance: few; j_gene: TRBJ1-1; CDR3nt: TGTGCCTGGGCATCCGCTGCCCACACTGAAGCTTTCTTT; CDR3aa: CAWASAAHTEAFF
d_gene: .; v_gene: TRBV5-1; abundance: .; j_gene: TRBJ2-3; CDR3nt: TGCGCCAGCAGCGGGGGACGGGTTAGCACAGATACGCAGTATTTT; CDR3aa: CASSGGRVSTDTQYF
d_gene: TRBD1; v_gene: TRBV2; abundance: once; j_gene: TRBJ2-7; CDR3nt: TGTGCCAGCAGTGAATGGGGACAGGGCTACGAGCAGTACTTC; CDR3aa: CASSEWGQGYEQYF
d_gene: .; v_gene: TRBV19; abundance: .; j_gene: TRBJ2-3; CDR3nt: TGTGCCAGTAGTATTGGAGGAGACTTGGGCACAGATACGCAGTATTTT; CDR3aa: CASSIGGDLGTDTQYF
d_gene: TRBD1; v_gene: TRBV2; abundance: .; j_gene: TRBJ1-4; CDR3nt: TGTGCCACGACAGGGGGCTTTGTGTATGGAACTAATGAAAAACTGTTTTTT; CDR3aa: CATTGGFVYGTNEKLFF
d_gene: TRBD1; v_gene: TRBV7-3; abundance: .; j_gene: TRBJ2-2; CDR3nt: TGTGCCAGCAGGACAGGGGTCAACACCGGGGAGCTGTTTTTT; CDR3aa: CASRTGVNTGELFF
d_gene: .; v_gene: TRBV18; abundance: .; j_gene: TRBJ1-1; CDR3nt: TGTGCCAGCTCACCACCCTCGGCACCGGGGACTGAAGCTTTCTTT; CDR3aa: CASSPPSAPGTEAFF
d_gene: TRBD2; v_gene: TRBV18; abundance: .; j_gene: TRBJ2-2; CDR3nt: TGTGCCAGCTCAAACTTCCCGGGAGGCGGGGAGCTGTTTTTT; CDR3aa: CASSNFPGGGELFF
d_gene: .; v_gene: TRBV2; abundance: .; j_gene: TRBJ1-4; CDR3nt: TGTGCCAGCAACCGCGGTGGGGAAAAACTGTTTTTT; CDR3aa: CASNRGGEKLFF
d_gene: TRBD1; v_gene: TRBV6-1; abundance: .; j_gene: TRBJ1-5; CDR3nt: TGTGCCAGCAGTGCGGGACAGGGTGGAAGTCAGCCCCAGCATTTT; CDR3aa: CASSAGQGGSQPQHF
d_gene: .; v_gene: TRBV4-1; abundance: .; j_gene: TRBJ2-1; CDR3nt: TGCGCCAGCAGCCAAGGGGGCTCCTACAATGAGCAGTTCTTC; CDR3aa: CASSQGGSYNEQFF
d_gene: .; v_gene: TRBV4-2; abundance: few; j_gene: TRBJ2-6; CDR3nt: TGTGCCAGCAGCCACGACACCTCTGGGGCCAACGTCCTGACTTTC; CDR3aa: CASSHDTSGANVLTF
d_gene: .; v_gene: TRBV18; abundance: few; j_gene: TRBJ1-2; CDR3nt: TGTGCCAGCTCACCGGGCGTCTATGGCTACACCTTC; CDR3aa: CASSPGVYGYTF
d_gene: .; v_gene: TRBV30; abundance: .; j_gene: TRBJ1-6; CDR3nt: TGTGCCTGGAGATGGGGAGACTATAATTCACCCCTCCACTTT; CDR3aa: CAWRWGDYNSPLHF
d_gene: .; v_gene: TRBV29-1; abundance: few; j_gene: TRBJ2-1; CDR3nt: TGCAGCGTTGCAACAGGGCTTAGCTCCTACAATGAGCAGTTCTTC; CDR3aa: CSVATGLSSYNEQFF
d_gene: TRBD1; v_gene: TRBV6-5; abundance: few; j_gene: TRBJ1-6; CDR3nt: TGTGCCAGCAGGACCGGGACAGAAAATTCACCCCTCCACTTT; CDR3aa: CASRTGTENSPLHF
d_gene: .; v_gene: TRBV7-2; abundance: .; j_gene: TRBJ1-6; CDR3nt: TGTGCCAGCAGCTTAGGGACCTCAAACTCACCCCTCCACTTT; CDR3aa: CASSLGTSNSPLHF
d_gene: .; v_gene: TRBV19; abundance: .; j_gene: TRBJ2-2; CDR3nt: TGTGCCAGTAGTATAGAGGCCGCCGGGGAGCTGTTTTTT; CDR3aa: CASSIEAAGELFF